This T cell receptor beta chain was recovered during a study of early T cells in non-severe SARS-CoV-2 infection. Germline V CDR1 and CDR2: MGHRA, YSYEKL. Trimming pared 4 bases from V and 0 bases from J, leaving 13 bases between. This CDR3 comprises 15 residues. This clonotype occurred many times. In TCRdb, the 5' RACE reads were re-called with MiXCR into one record per CDR3 protein. This sample has tens of thousands of distinct CDR3 sequences, with roughly 4.1% found just once. V usage is TRBV4-1 and J usage is TRBJ2-7, with a tentative D call TRBD1 (5 bases). The sample was whole blood. This TCR was sampled from an adult who was a healthcare worker with PCR-confirmed SARS-CoV-2 infection or an uninfected control (not recorded which). In DNA form, the CDR3 reads TGCGCCAGCAGCCCCCAGGGATTCAGCTCCTACGAGCAGTACTTC. Protein: CASSPQGFSSYEQYF.